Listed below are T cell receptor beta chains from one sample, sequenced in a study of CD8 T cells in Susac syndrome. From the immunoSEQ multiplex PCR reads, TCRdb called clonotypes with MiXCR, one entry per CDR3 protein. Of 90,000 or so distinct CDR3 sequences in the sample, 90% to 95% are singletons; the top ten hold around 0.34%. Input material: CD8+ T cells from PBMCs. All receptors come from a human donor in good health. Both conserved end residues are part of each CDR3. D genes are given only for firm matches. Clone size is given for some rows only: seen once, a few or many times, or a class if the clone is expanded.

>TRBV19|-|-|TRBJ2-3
TGTGCCAGTAGTGGTGGGCCATCGGGCACAGATACGCAGTATTTT
CASSGGPSGTDTQYF
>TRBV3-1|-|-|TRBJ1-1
TGTGCCAGCACCTTAGGGACTTCGGGGGTGCTAACGACTGAAGCTTTCTTT
CASTLGTSGVLTTEAFF
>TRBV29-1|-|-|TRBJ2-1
TGCAGCGTTGAAATCCAGGGTCCGTTCCCTGCGAATGAGCAGTTCTTC
CSVEIQGPFPANEQFF
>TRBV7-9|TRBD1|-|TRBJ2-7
TGTGCCAGCAGCTCCGGATGGACAGGGGACTACGAGCAGTACTTC
CASSSGWTGDYEQYF
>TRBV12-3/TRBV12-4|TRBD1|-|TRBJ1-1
TGTGCCAGCAGTTTGGGGCAGGGGGAGCCTTTCTTT
CASSLGQGEPFF
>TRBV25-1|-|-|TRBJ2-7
TGTGCCAGCAGTGCCTACGAGCAGTACTTC
CASSAYEQYF
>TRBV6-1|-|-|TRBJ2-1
TGTGCCAGCAGTGCCCCCTCTATAATTGAGCAGTTCTTC
CASSAPSIIEQFF
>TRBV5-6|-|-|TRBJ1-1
TGTGCCAGCAGCCTCCTATATGGCAGGGAAAAAGCTGAAGCTTTCTTT
CASSLLYGREKAEAFF
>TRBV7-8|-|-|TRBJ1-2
TGTGCCAGCAGCCCCCGGGCGGATGGCTACACCTTC
CASSPRADGYTF
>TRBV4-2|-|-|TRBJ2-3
TGTGCCAGCAGCCAAGCCCCCTCTACCCTCACAGATACGCAGTATTTT
CASSQAPSTLTDTQYF
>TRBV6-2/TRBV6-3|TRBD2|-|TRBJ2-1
TGTGCCAGCAGTTTTAGCCTAGCGGGGGTTAATGAGCAGTTCTTC
CASSFSLAGVNEQFF
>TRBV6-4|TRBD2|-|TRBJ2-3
TGTGCCAGCAGTGGGACTAGCGGGGGCACAGATACGCAGTATTTT
CASSGTSGGTDTQYF
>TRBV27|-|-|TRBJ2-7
TGTGCCAGCGCGGCGGGCGCACTCTACGAGCAGTACTTC
CASAAGALYEQYF
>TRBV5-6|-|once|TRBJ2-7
TGTGCCAGCAGCTTGGAAATGAACTACGAGCAGTACTTC
CASSLEMNYEQYF
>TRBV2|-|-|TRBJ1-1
TGTGCCAGCGGAGAGACGGAGAACACTGAAGCTTTCTTT
CASGETENTEAFF
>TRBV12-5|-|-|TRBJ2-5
TGTGCTAGTGGTTTCCCGCTTCAGTACTTC
CASGFPLQYF
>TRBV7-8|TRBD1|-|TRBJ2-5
TGTGCCAGCAGCCATCCTGGGACAGAGGAGACCCAGTACTTC
CASSHPGTEETQYF
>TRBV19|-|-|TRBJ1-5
TGTGCCAGTAGTATCTCGGGCAATCAGCCCCAGCATTTT
CASSISGNQPQHF
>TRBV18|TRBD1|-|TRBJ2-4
TGTGCCAGCTCACCGGACAGGGCTACAAACATTCAGTACTTC
CASSPDRATNIQYF
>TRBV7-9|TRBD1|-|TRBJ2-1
TGTGCCAGCAGCCCTACGACAGGGGGCAACCACAATGAGCAGTTCTTC
CASSPTTGGNHNEQFF
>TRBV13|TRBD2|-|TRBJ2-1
TGTGCCAGCAGCTTAGGTGGTAGCGGGGGGGCTAATGAGCAGTTCTTC
CASSLGGSGGANEQFF
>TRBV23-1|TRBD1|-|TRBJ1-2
TGCGCCAGCAGTCCAGGCACACAGGGGTCCTATGGCTACACCTTC
CASSPGTQGSYGYTF
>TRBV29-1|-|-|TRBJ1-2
TGCAGCGCGGATAAGGACGGCACAGATGGCTACACCTTC
CSADKDGTDGYTF
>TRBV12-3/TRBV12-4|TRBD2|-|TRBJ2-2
TGTGCCAGCACTTCTAGCGGGGGGGCCTTCACCGGGGAGCTGTTTTTT
CASTSSGGAFTGELFF
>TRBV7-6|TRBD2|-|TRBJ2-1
TGTGCCAGCAGCCCAAACCTCGGGGGGGATGAGCAGTTCTTC
CASSPNLGGDEQFF
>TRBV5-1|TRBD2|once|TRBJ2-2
TGCGCCAGCAGCTTGTCGAGCGGGGCCACCGGGGAGCTGTTTTTT
CASSLSSGATGELFF
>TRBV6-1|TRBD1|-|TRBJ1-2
TGTGCCAGCACACAGGGATTCGACAGGGGTTCAGGCTATGGCTACACCTTC
CASTQGFDRGSGYGYTF
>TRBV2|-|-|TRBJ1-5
TGTGCCAGCAGTGTGGGTTGGAATCAGCCCCAGCATTTT
CASSVGWNQPQHF
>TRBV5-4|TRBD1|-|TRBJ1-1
TGTGCCAGCAGCTACACGGGACAGGAGTCTGAAGCTTTCTTT
CASSYTGQESEAFF
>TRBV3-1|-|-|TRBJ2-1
TGTGCCAGCAGCCAAGGATACAGAAGCTCCTACAATGAGCAGTTCTTC
CASSQGYRSSYNEQFF
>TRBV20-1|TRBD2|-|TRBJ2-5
TGCAGTGCTAGGGATTTTAGCGGGGGGACCCAAGAGACCCAGTACTTC
CSARDFSGGTQETQYF
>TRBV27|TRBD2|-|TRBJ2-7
TGTGCCAGCAGTCCAGCGGGGGGGCAAAACGAGCAGTACTTC
CASSPAGGQNEQYF
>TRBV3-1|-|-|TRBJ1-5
TGTGCCAGCAGCCCCACCGGGGGGATAAATCAGCCCCAGCATTTT
CASSPTGGINQPQHF
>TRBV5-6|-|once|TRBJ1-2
TGTGCCAGCAGCTTGGGACGGCCCAACTACACCTTC
CASSLGRPNYTF
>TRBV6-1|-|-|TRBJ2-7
TGTGCCAGCAGTGATCCCCCGGACAGTACCTACGAGCAGTACTTC
CASSDPPDSTYEQYF
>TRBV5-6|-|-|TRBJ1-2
TGTGCCAGCAGCTTGGCCGGGGCACCCATCTATGGCTACACCTTC
CASSLAGAPIYGYTF
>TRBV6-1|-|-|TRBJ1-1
TGTGCCAGCAGTGAGGGGACGCTGAACACTGAAGCTTTCTTT
CASSEGTLNTEAFF
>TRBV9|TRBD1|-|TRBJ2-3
TGTGCCAGCACATACCGGGACAGGGATACCACAGATACGCAGTATTTT
CASTYRDRDTTDTQYF
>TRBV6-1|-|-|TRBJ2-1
TGTGCCAGTTCAGCTACTACCTACAATGAGCAGTTCTTC
CASSATTYNEQFF
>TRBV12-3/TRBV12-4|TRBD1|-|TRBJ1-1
TGTGCCAGCAGTTCCCATCCAGGGGGCGGCGAAGCTTTCTTT
CASSSHPGGGEAFF
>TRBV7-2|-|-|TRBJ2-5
TGTGCCAGCAGCTTAGTGTCGGCGGGGTGGGAGGCCCAGTACTTC
CASSLVSAGWEAQYF
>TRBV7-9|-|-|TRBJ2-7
TGTGCCAGCAGCTTAGTAGGGGAAGCCTACGAGCAGTACTTC
CASSLVGEAYEQYF
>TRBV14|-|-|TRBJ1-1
TGTGCCAGCAGCCAAGTGGCAGGCCTGAACACTGAAGCTTTCTTT
CASSQVAGLNTEAFF
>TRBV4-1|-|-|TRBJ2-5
TGCGCCAGCAGCTCTCGACAGGCTATCCAAGAGACCCAGTACTTC
CASSSRQAIQETQYF
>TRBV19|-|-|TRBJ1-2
TGTGCCAGTAGTATTGGGGGGAAAGGCTACACCTTC
CASSIGGKGYTF
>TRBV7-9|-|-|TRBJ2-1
TGTGCCAGCAGCAACACCAATGAGCAGTTCTTC
CASSNTNEQFF
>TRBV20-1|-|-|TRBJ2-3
TGCAGTGCTAGAGATACGAAGGGACATAGGATTGGAGATACGCAGTATTTT
CSARDTKGHRIGDTQYF
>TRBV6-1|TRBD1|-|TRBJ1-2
TGTGCCAGCAGTGAAGAGTGGGTGATGACAGGGAGCGACTATGGCTACACCTTC
CASSEEWVMTGSDYGYTF
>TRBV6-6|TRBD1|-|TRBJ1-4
TGTGCCAGCAGTTACGGTCAGGGGGCTGGTGAAAAACTGTTTTTT
CASSYGQGAGEKLFF
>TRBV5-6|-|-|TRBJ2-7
TGTGCCAGCAGCTCAGGAGGTTACGAGCAGTACTTC
CASSSGGYEQYF
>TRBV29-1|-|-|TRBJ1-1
TGCAGCGTTGTGGACGGTGAAGCTTTCTTT
CSVVDGEAFF
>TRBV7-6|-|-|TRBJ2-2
TGTGCCAGCAGCCCCCCGGGCGGGGAGCTGTTTTTT
CASSPPGGELFF
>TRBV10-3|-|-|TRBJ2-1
TGTGCCATCAGTGAGTCGGTCGTTCGGGGGGAGCAGTTCTTC
CAISESVVRGEQFF
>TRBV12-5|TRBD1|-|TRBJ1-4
TGTGCTAGTGGTTTCCTGGACAGGAAAAATGAAAAACTGTTTTTT
CASGFLDRKNEKLFF
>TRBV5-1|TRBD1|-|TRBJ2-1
TGCGCCAGCAGCTTCCGGGACAGCACCTACAATGAGCAGTTCTTC
CASSFRDSTYNEQFF
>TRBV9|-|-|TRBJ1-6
TGTGCCAGCAGCCCCGGGATGGAGAATTCACCCCTCCACTTT
CASSPGMENSPLHF
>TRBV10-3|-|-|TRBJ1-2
TGTGCCATCTGTGAGTCAGGGACGGGCTATGGCTACACCTTC
CAICESGTGYGYTF
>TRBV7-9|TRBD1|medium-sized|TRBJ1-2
TGTGCCAGCAGCCCGCCCGGACAGGAGAACTATGGCTACACCTTC
CASSPPGQENYGYTF
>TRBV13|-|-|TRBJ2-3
TGTGCCAGCAGCTTAGCGGGGAGTCTAGATACGCAGTATTTT
CASSLAGSLDTQYF
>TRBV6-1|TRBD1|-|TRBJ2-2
TGTGCCAGCAGTGATTTCCTTTTTGGACAGGGTCACGGGGAGCTGTTTTTT
CASSDFLFGQGHGELFF